This TCR beta chain was captured in a study of CD8+ T cells in alopecia areata. It was cDNA, reverse transcribed from extracted RNA, that served as the sequencing template. The protocol was immunoSEQ multiplex PCR, while the TCRdb copy is restricted to in-frame clones and leaves out a portion. The table shows about 76,000 clones, with 60% to 70% occurring only once. Trimming removed 0 bases at V and 6 bases at J, with 9 bases between. The germline CDR1 and CDR2 sequences are MGHRA and YSYEKL. This CDR3 contains 14 residues. Stated treatment: oral pan-JAK inhibitor, 5-10 mg twice daily. From PBMCs, CD4+ and CD8+ T cells were sorted.

The sequencing used CD8+ T cells sorted from blood, collected at week 24, from a patient treated with tofacitinib. This TCR derives from a human donor with alopecia areata. The J gene is TRBJ2-1, the V gene TRBV4-1; possible D gene TRBD2, 5 bases. DNA of the CDR3: TGCGCCAGCAGCCAAGACGGGGTACCCAATGAGCAGTTCTTC. It specifies CASSQDGVPNEQFF.